These 27 T cell receptor beta chains originate from one sample sequenced in a study of blood T cell repertoires in COVID-19. The assay was immunoSEQ multiplex PCR, and TCRdb's table has in-frame clones only and misses some. The data contain roughly 500,000 clones, roughly 89% of them singletons. Sequencing input: peripheral blood. These receptor sequences come from a man aged 18-30 years with COVID-19, enrolled during active disease.

The DNA of the CDR3 is TGTGCCAGCAGCTCGACAGGGTTCGGAGAGCAGTTCTTC. Its protein product is CASSSTGFGEQFF. This chain joins TRBV7-3 and TRBJ2-1; 7 bases align to TRBD1. J was trimmed by 10 bases and V by 4 bases; bases with no gene match: 7. From germline, CDR1 is SGHTA and CDR2 FQGTGA. This CDR3 is 13 amino acids long. Full variable domain (rest looked up from reference TRBV7-3 and TRBJ2-1): GAGVSQTPSNKVTEKGKYVELRCDPISGHTALYWYRQSLGQGPEFLIYFQGTGAADDSGLPNDRFFAVRPEGSVSTLKIQRTERGDSAVYLCASSSTGFGEQFFGPGTRLTVL.

V is TRBV2 and J is TRBJ1-1; TRBD1 matches 11 bases. The CDR3 sequence is 15 residues long. The J segment lost 4 bases and the V segment lost 4 bases, leaving 5 bases of the junction unmatched. Germline-derived CDR1 and CDR2 are SNHLY and FYNNEI. CDR3 loop: CASSGRTGGLTEAFF. In DNA form, the CDR3 reads TGTGCCAGCAGTGGAAGGACAGGGGGCCTCACTGAAGCTTTCTTT.

This chain joins TRBV5-1 and TRBJ2-4, with D perhaps TRBD2 (5 bases). The germline V gene encodes CDR1 SGHRS and CDR2 YFSETQ. The CDR3 has 13 residues. Trimming left V 2 bases short and J 6 bases short, with 9 bases between. The CDR3 nucleotides are TGCGCCAGCAGCTTTGAGAGCGGAAACATTCAGTACTTC. Translation gives CASSFESGNIQYF.

The rearrangement links TRBV7-8 to TRBJ2-7; D may be TRBD1 (6 bases). The ends were cut back, 5 bases at V and 0 bases at J, with 17 bases in the middle. CDR3 length equals 16 residues. Per germline, CDR1 SGHVS and CDR2 FQNEAQ. The CDR3 sequence is CASSLGRRDISYEQYF. CDR3 coding DNA: TGTGCCAGCAGCCTGGGCCGTCGGGACATCTCCTACGAGCAGTACTTC.

The chain combines TRBV6-5 with TRBJ2-1; 13 bases fit TRBD2. Germline V gene sequence: CDR1 MNHEY, CDR2 SVGAGI. There are 14 residues in the CDR3. Losses at the gene ends were 6 bases for V and 9 bases for J; bases not matched to a gene: 5. CDR3 in DNA: TGTGCCAGCAGCTGGGGACTAGCGGGACCTGAGCAGTTCTTC. It specifies CASSWGLAGPEQFF.

The CDR3 nucleotides are TGTGCCAGCAGTGTGGCCGAAAAACTGTTTTTT. Translated: CASSVAEKLFF. This chain uses TRBV25-1 with TRBJ1-4; D gene uncertain. The V and J ends lost 4 bases and 8 bases respectively, with 5 bases between them. Germline V gene data show CDR1 as MGHDK and CDR2 as SYGVNS. The CDR3 extends over 11 amino acids.

The CDR3 coding sequence is TGTGCCACCAGCAGAGCTGGACTCCAGCGGGAGCAGCAGTTCTTC. Amino acid sequence: CATSRAGLQREQQFF. This sequence joins TRBV15 and TRBJ2-1; 8 nucleotides align to TRBD2. Trimming cost V 1 base and J 11 bases; bases outside gene matches: 10. This CDR3 region has 15 residues. Per germline, CDR1 LNHNV and CDR2 YYDKDF (reference sequence).

CDR3 in DNA: TGTGCCAGTAGTATTGCTAGCGGGGGGTACAATGAGCAGTTCTTC. Protein: CASSIASGGYNEQFF. V gene TRBV19 combines with J gene TRBJ2-1; 11 nucleotides align to TRBD2. CDR3 length: 15 residues. Germline CDR1 LNHDA, CDR2 SQIVND (reference sequence). V shed 3 bases, J shed 4 bases, and the junction held 2 bases outside the gene matches.

This chain's CDR3 is CASSQWNREETQYF. DNA of the CDR3: TGTGCCAGCAGCCAATGGAACAGAGAAGAGACCCAGTACTTC. The chain is built from TRBV3-1 (or the pseudogene TRBV3-2) and TRBJ2-5, with D unclear. The CDR3 extends over 14 amino acids. Germline CDR1 and CDR2: LGHDT and YNNKEL (reference sequence). Deletions cut 2 bases from V and 3 bases from J, with 10 bases between.

The CDR3 protein is CASQREREKLFF. The CDR3 DNA is TGTGCCAGCCAACGAGAGCGAGAAAAACTGTTTTTT. V is TRBV2 and J is TRBJ1-4; D unresolved. CDR3 length: 12 amino acids. Germline V gene lookup returns CDR1 SNHLY and CDR2 FYNNEI. V lost 8 bases, J lost 8 bases, and 12 bases lay in between.

This chain's CDR3 is CASSWTVEETQYF. In DNA, the CDR3 is TGTGCCAGCTCTTGGACAGTTGAAGAGACCCAGTACTTC. The chain joins TRBV18 to TRBJ2-5; D is perhaps TRBD1 (6 bases). The CDR3 runs to 13 residues. With 6 bases removed from V and 3 bases from J, the gap between germline ends came to 11 bases. Germline assignment: CDR1 KGHSH and CDR2 LQKENI.

The J gene is TRBJ2-7, the V gene TRBV19; TRBD1 agrees at 9 bases. The V gene end was trimmed by 2 bases and the J gene end by 6 bases; junction bases not matched to a gene: 2. CDR3 length equals 13 residues. Germline V gene lookup returns CDR1 LNHDA and CDR2 SQIVND (reference sequence). CDR3 in amino acids: CASSITGGAEQYF. The CDR3 DNA sequence: TGTGCCAGTAGTATAACAGGGGGCGCCGAGCAGTACTTC.

V is TRBV4-1 and J is TRBJ1-5; D may be TRBD1 (6 bases). V was shortened by 0 bases and J by 1 base, with 7 bases between the two germline ends. Germline-derived CDR1 and CDR2 are MGHRA and YSYEKL. This CDR3 is built from 15 residues. The CDR3 spells CASSQEGQSNQPQHF. The CDR3, as DNA: TGCGCCAGCAGCCAAGAAGGACAGAGCAATCAGCCCCAGCATTTT.

The rearrangement links TRBV10-1 to TRBJ2-3; 11 bases match TRBD2. The CDR3 loop spans 19 amino acids. V lost 0 bases, J lost 3 bases, and 11 bases stayed unmatched. Germline values: CDR1 WNHNN, CDR2 SYGVQD (reference sequence). The CDR3 DNA is TGCGCCAGCAGTGAGTCCGGACTAGCGGGCCCCCCGAGAACAGATACGCAGTATTTT. Translated: CASSESGLAGPPRTDTQYF.

V usage is TRBV6-5 and J usage is TRBJ1-6; TRBD1 matches at 7 bases. The CDR3 runs 16 residues. V dropped 2 bases and J dropped 7; count of bases not matched to a gene: 8. CDR1 MNHEY and CDR2 SVGAGI come from the germline V gene. CDR3 sequence: CASSYRGRAHNSPLHF. The CDR3 bases are TGTGCCAGCAGTTACAGGGGGCGCGCTCACAATTCACCCCTCCACTTT.

This chain joins TRBV6-6 and TRBJ1-2, with 9 bases matching TRBD1. Germline CDR1 is MNHNY and CDR2 is SVGAGI (reference sequence). With 5 bases clipped from V and 6 bases from J, the junction kept 13 bases outside the gene matches. This CDR3 has 16 amino acids. The CDR3 DNA is TGTGCCAGCAGTAGTACACAGGGGGCAGGCGGCCATGGCTACACCTTC. This sequence encodes CASSSTQGAGGHGYTF.

The chain recombines TRBV13 with TRBJ2-6; unclear D gene. V was pared by 6 bases and J by 0 bases, with 6 bases between. This CDR3 comprises 14 residues. Germline CDR1 and CDR2: PRHDT and FYEKMQ (reference sequence). CDR3 region: CASSLNSGANVLTF. As DNA, the CDR3 is TGTGCCAGCAGTCTTAACTCTGGGGCCAACGTCCTGACTTTC.

This clone was picked up a small number of times. This chain joins TRBV5-1 and TRBJ1-2; 10 bases are shared with TRBD1. The CDR3 runs 15 residues. The germline gives CDR1 SGHRS, CDR2 YFSETQ. Losses at the gene ends were 4 bases for V and 4 bases for J; bases not matched to a gene: 7. The CDR3 reads CASSSRTGGGYGYTF. The CDR3 nucleotides are TGCGCCAGCAGCAGTCGGACAGGGGGAGGCTATGGCTACACCTTC.

This chain connects TRBV6-6 to TRBJ1-6; 10 positions match TRBD1. With 4 bases clipped from V and 7 bases from J, the junction kept 7 bases outside the gene matches. From germline, CDR1 is MNHNY and CDR2 SVGAGI (reference sequence). The CDR3 has 16 residues. The CDR3 spells CASSSIPGQGNSPLHF. CDR3 DNA sequence: TGTGCCAGCAGTTCGATCCCGGGACAGGGGAATTCACCCCTCCACTTT.

The rearrangement joins TRBV29-1 to TRBJ1-1; D is unclear. Per germline, CDR1 SQVTM and CDR2 ANQGSEA. Trimming pared 2 bases from V and 0 bases from J, leaving 4 bases between. The CDR3 has 12 residues. This CDR3 is CSVEYMNTEAFF. CDR3 DNA sequence: TGCAGCGTTGAATACATGAACACTGAAGCTTTCTTT.

V usage is TRBV27 and J usage is TRBJ1-3; unclear D gene. Germline CDR1 and CDR2: MNHEY and SMNVEV (reference sequence). V was trimmed by 3 bases and J by 4 bases, leaving 4 bases between them. This CDR3 contains 12 residues. CDR3 in amino acids: CASSFGGNTIYF. The DNA of the CDR3 is TGTGCCAGCAGTTTCGGGGGAAACACCATATATTTT.

V gene TRBV14 combines with J gene TRBJ2-7, with 9 bases lining up with TRBD1. V lost 2 bases, J lost 1 base, and 15 bases stayed unmatched. Germline V lookup: CDR1 SGHDN, CDR2 FVKESK. The CDR3 is made up of 19 amino acids. The CDR3 reads CASSQLTGTGKFGSYEQYF. The CDR3 coding sequence is TGTGCCAGCAGCCAACTCACCGGGACAGGGAAATTTGGGTCCTACGAGCAGTACTTC.

V usage is TRBV18 and J usage is TRBJ2-1; 11 bases are a match to TRBD2. This CDR3 has 15 residues. Germline V gene data show CDR1 as KGHSH and CDR2 as LQKENI. Germline trimming cut 5 bases from V and 2 bases from J; bases unmatched to any gene: 2. As DNA, the CDR3 is TGTGCCAGCTCATTGACTAGCGGGACCTACAATGAGCAGTTCTTC. It encodes CASSLTSGTYNEQFF.

CDR3 sequence reads: CASSESLRGEQFF. CDR3 coding DNA: TGCGCCAGCAGTGAGTCTTTAAGAGGTGAGCAGTTCTTC. This chain joins TRBV10-1 and TRBJ2-1, with D unclear. CDR3 length equals 13 residues. Per the germline V gene, CDR1 is WNHNN and CDR2 is SYGVQD (reference sequence). The V end was cut by 0 bases, the J end by 9 bases, with 9 bases between.

The chain couples TRBV4-2 to TRBJ2-1; D perhaps matches TRBD1 (6 bases). V gave up 0 bases and J gave up 4 bases, with 13 bases separating them. The CDR3 extends over 16 amino acids. Germline lookup yields CDR1 LGHNA and CDR2 YNFKEQ. The CDR3 DNA reads TGTGCCAGCAGCCAAGAGGGCACAGGGCTTTACAATGAGCAGTTCTTC. Translating it yields CASSQEGTGLYNEQFF.

The chain employs TRBV12-5 and TRBJ1-5; 9 nucleotides agree with TRBD1. V was pared by 3 bases and J by 2 bases, with 5 bases of the junction left unmatched. The CDR3 has 16 residues. From germline, CDR1 is LGHNT and CDR2 FRNRAP. Written as DNA, the CDR3 is TGTGCTAGTGGTTTCGGGACAGGGATGCGCAATCAGCCCCAGCATTTT. Protein product: CASGFGTGMRNQPQHF.

The DNA for the CDR3 is TGTGCCAGCCTATTCTCTGGGGCCAACGTCCTGACTTTC. It encodes CASLFSGANVLTF. This chain links TRBV6-5 with TRBJ2-6; the D is unclear. Trimming pared 8 bases from V and 0 bases from J, leaving 5 bases between. CDR1 is MNHEY and CDR2 is SVGAGI in the germline V gene. This CDR3 has 13 amino acids.